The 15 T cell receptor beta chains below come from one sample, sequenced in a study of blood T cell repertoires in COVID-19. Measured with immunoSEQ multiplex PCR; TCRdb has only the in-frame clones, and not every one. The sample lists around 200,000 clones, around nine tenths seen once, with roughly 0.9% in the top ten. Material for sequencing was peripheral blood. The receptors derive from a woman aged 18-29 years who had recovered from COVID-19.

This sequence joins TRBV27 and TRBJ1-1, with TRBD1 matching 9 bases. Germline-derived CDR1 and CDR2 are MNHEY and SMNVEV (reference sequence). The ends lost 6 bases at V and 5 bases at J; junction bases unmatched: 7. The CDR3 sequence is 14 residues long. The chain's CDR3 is CASSPTTGGTEAFF. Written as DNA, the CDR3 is TGTGCCAGCAGCCCTACGACAGGGGGAACTGAAGCTTTCTTT.

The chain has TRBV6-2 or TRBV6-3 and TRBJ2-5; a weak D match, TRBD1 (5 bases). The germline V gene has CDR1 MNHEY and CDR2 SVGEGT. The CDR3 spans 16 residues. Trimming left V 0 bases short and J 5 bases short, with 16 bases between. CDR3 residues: CASSYSTVTPRETQYF. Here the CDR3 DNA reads TGTGCCAGCAGTTACTCGACAGTGACCCCTCGGGAGACCCAGTACTTC.

The DNA for the CDR3 is TGTGCCACAACCGGGACAGGGGGGACGAACACTGAAGCTTTCTTT. This encodes CATTGTGGTNTEAFF. The chain links TRBV19 to TRBJ1-1; TRBD1 agrees at 11 bases. The junction had 8 bases not matched to a gene; V was cut back by 10 bases and J by 1 base. Germline V gene sequence: CDR1 LNHDA, CDR2 SQIVND (reference sequence). This CDR3 comprises 15 residues.

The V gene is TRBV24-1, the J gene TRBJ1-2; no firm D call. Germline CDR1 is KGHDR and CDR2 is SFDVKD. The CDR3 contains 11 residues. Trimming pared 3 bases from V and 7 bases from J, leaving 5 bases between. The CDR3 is CATSDGSGYTF. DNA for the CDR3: TGTGCCACCAGTGATGGTAGTGGCTACACCTTC.

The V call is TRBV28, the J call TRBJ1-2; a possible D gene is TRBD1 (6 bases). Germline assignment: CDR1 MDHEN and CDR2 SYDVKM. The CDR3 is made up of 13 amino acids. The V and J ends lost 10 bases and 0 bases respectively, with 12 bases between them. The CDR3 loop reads CAIQQGSNYGYTF. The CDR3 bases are TGTGCCATTCAACAGGGATCTAACTATGGCTACACCTTC.

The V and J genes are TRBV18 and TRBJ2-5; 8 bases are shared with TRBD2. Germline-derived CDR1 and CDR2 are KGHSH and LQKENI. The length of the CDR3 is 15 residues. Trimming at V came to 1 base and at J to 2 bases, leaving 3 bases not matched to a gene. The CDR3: CASSPLAGPQETQYF. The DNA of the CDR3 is TGTGCCAGCTCACCACTAGCGGGGCCTCAAGAGACCCAGTACTTC.

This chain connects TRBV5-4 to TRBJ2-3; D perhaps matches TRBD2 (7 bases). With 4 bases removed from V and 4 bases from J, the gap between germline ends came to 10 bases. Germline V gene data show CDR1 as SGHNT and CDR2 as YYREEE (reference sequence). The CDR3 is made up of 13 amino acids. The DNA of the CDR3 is TGTGCCAGCAGCATCGGGGGGCCAGATACGCAGTATTTT. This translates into CASSIGGPDTQYF.

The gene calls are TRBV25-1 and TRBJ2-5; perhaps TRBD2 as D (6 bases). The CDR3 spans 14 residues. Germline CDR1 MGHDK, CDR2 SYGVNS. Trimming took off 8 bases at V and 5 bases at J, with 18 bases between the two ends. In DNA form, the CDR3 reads TGTGCCAGCGCCCTCGGGGGTTTGTGGGAGACCCAGTACTTC. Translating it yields CASALGGLWETQYF.

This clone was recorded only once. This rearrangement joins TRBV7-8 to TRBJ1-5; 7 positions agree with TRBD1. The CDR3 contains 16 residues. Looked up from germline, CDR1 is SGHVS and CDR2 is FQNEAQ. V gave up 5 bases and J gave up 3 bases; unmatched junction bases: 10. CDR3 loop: CASSKSRDSTNQPQHF. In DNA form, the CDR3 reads TGTGCCAGCAGCAAATCCCGGGACAGCACCAATCAGCCCCAGCATTTT. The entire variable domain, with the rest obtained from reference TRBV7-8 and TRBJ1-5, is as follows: GAGVSQSPRYKVAKRGQDVALRCDPISGHVSLFWYQQALGQGPEFLTYFQNEAQLDKSGLPSDRFFAERPEGSVSTLKIQRTQQEDSAVYLCASSKSRDSTNQPQHFGDGTRLSIL.

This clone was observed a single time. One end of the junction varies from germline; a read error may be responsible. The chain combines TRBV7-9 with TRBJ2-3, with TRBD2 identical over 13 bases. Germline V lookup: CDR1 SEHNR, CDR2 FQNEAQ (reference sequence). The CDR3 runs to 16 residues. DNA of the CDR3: TGTGCCAGCAGATTAGGACTAGCGGGGGGCACAGATACGCAGTATTTT. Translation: CASRLGLAGGTDTQYF.

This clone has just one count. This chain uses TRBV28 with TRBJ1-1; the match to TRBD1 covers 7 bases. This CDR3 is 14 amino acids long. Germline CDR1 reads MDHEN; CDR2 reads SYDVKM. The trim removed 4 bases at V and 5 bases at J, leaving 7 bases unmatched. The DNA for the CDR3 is TGTGCCAGCAGTTCTCCGACAGGGAGAACTGAAGCTTTCTTT. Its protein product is CASSSPTGRTEAFF.

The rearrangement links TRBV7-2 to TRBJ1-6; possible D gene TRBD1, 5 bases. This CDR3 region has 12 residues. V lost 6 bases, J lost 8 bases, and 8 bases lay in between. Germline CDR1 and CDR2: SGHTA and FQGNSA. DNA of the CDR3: TGTGCCAGCAGGACAGCTCATTCACCCCTCCACTTT. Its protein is CASRTAHSPLHF.

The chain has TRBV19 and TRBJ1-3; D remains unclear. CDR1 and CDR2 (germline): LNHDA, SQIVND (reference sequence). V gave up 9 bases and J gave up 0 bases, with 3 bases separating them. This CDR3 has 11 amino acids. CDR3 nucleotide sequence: TGTGCCAGCCGCTCTGGAAACACCATATATTTT. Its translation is CASRSGNTIYF.

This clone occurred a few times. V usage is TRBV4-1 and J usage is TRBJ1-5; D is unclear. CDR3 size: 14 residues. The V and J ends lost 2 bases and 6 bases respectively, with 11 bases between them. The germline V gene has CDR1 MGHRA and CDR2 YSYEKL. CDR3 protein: CASSQPPVGQPQHF. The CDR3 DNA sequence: TGCGCCAGCAGCCAACCCCCCGTCGGTCAGCCCCAGCATTTT.

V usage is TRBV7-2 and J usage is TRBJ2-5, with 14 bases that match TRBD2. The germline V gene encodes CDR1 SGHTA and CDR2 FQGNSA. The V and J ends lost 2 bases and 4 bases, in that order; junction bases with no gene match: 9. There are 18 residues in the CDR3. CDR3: CASSLRLAGGPLAETQYF. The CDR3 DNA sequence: TGTGCCAGCAGCTTAAGACTAGCGGGAGGGCCCCTCGCAGAGACCCAGTACTTC.